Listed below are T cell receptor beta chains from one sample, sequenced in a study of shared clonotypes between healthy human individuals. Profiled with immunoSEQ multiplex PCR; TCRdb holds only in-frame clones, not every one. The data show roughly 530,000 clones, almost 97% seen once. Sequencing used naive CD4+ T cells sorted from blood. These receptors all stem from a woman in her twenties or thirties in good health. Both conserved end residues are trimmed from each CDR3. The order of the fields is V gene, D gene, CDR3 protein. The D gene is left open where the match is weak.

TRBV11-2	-	ASSRAGEDYGYT
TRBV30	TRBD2	AWSSWTSAGDEQY
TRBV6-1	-	ASHRPRGPSHGYT
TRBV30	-	AWSFRFTDTQY
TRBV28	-	ATWTRRGKADTQY
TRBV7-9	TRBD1	ASSKTDRDNYGYT
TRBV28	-	ASRLESSYNEQF
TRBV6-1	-	ASSAATDTQY
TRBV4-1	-	ASSQDESRSSGANVLT
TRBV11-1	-	ASSLDFRGTEAF
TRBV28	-	ASGNMNTEAF
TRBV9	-	ASSPDWGSYEQY
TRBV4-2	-	ASSQDPGTEELF
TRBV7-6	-	ASSPTGRTSGNTIY
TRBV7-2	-	ASSPGPGANVLT
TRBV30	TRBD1	ACETDRAETQY
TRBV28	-	ASSSHAYEQY
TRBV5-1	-	ASRQGSARTDTQY
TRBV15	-	ATSRDPDAIFYEQY
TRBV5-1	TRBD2	ASSTGLAGGETQY
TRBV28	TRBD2	ASSSIAGGTTYEQF
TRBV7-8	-	ASSSYRVPKNIQY
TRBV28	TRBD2	ASIPPDVVSGRAGEQY
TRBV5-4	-	ASSLLVGQDTEAF
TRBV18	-	AAGQFKSGANVLT
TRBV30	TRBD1	AWSQGTGLNYGYT
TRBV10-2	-	ASSQLPKRQDLYEQY
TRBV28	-	AARGAAGTQY
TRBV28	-	ASSSGTLSSGYT
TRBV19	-	ASRTGPRDQLYEQY
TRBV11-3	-	ASSFDNRPLLLYSNQPQH
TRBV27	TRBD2	ASSLWASGGTDTQY
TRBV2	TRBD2	ASRVAGGSYEQY
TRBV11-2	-	ASSPQGTGRGMNTEAF
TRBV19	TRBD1	ASSLPGGLSYNEQF
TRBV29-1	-	SAGGLNFKTQY
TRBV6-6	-	ASSYSGQTGNTIY
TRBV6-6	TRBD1	ASTLGQGGGYT
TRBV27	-	ASSRRNQPQH
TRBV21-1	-	ASSKGASGFTYEQY
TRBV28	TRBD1	ASSSGQTNTEAF
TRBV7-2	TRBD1	ASRRPGQGFQPQH
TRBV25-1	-	ASSGPGGNQPQH
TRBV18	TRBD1	ASSLGTGSYEQY
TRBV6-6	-	ASSYSPGGTEAF
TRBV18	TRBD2	ASSPKGLAGPYEQY
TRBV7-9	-	ASSSGPEGEQY
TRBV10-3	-	AISLGPPSSDEQY
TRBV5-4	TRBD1	ASRARGVGDRVSHGYT
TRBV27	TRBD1	ASSLTTGGLDTQY
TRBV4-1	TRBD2	ASSQDWDSGTISYEQY
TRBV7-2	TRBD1	ASSRQGEAF